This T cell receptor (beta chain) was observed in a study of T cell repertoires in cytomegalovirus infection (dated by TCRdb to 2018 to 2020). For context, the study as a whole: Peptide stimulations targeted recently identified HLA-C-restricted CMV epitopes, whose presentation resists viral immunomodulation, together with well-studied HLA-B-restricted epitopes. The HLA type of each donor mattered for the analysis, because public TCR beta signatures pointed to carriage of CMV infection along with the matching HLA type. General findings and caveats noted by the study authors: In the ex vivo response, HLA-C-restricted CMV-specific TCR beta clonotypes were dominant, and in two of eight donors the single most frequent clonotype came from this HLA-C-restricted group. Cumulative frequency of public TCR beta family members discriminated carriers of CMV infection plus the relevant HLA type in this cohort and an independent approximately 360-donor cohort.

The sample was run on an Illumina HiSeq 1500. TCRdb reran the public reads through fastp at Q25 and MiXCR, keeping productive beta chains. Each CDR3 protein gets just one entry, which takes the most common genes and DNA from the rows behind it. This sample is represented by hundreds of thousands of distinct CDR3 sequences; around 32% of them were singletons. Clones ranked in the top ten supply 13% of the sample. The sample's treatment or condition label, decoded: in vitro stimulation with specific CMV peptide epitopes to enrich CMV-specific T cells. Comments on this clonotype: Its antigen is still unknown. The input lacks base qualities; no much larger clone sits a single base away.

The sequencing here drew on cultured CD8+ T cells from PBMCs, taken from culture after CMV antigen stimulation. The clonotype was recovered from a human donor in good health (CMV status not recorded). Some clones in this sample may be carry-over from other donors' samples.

The sequenced DNA: TGTGCCACCAGCAGAGATAGGGGTCAGGGGGGCACAGATACGCAGTATTTT. Its protein reads: CATSRDRGQGGTDTQYF. The chain joins TRBV15 to TRBJ2-3; 7 of the junction bases match TRBD1. The germline V gene (reference sequence) gives CDR1 as LNHNV and CDR2 as YYDKDF. V has 0 bases trimmed and J has 1 base trimmed; junction bases matching no gene number 7. Reading from cysteine to phenylalanine, the CDR3 counts 17 amino acids. The DNA shown is the 51-base CDR3, in frame from base 1. The variable domain in full, with residues beyond the CDR3 obtained from the reference TRBV15 and TRBJ2-3 genes, is DAMVIQNPRYQVTQFGKPVTLSCSQTLNHNVMYWYQQKSSQAPKLLFHYYDKDFNNEADTPDNFQSRRPNTSFCFLDIRSPGLGDTAMYLCATSRDRGQGGTDTQYFGPGTRLTVL.